Presented here are 26 T cell receptor beta chains from one specimen sequenced in a study of T cell repertoires in cytomegalovirus infection. TCRdb ran MiXCR on the reads and lists one entry per CDR3 protein. The sample includes hundreds of thousands of distinct CDR3 sequences, roughly a quarter of them seen just once. The sample taken for sequencing was CD8+ T cells from PBMCs. The origin of the receptors is a human donor in good health (CMV status not recorded). Some clones in this sample may be carry-over from other donors' samples.

V usage is TRBV4-1 and J usage is TRBJ1-1; D ambiguous. Germline CDR1 MGHRA, CDR2 YSYEKL. The CDR3 length is 14 residues. Trimming took 3 bases from V and 4 from J, leaving 12 bases between them. CDR3 coding DNA: TGCGCCAGCAGCCATCCTGGAAGGCTCACTGAAGCTTTCTTT. It specifies CASSHPGRLTEAFF.

Of note for this clonotype: This may arise from a read error, as a much more abundant clone is one base away. The chain carries TRBV12-3 or TRBV12-4 and TRBJ2-3, with a possible D match to TRBD1 (6 bases). This CDR3 is built from 15 residues. CDR3: CASSIPRGSTDTRYF. CDR3 coding DNA: TGTGCCAGCAGCATACCCAGGGGAAGCACAGATACGCGGTATTTT.

The J gene is TRBJ2-1, the V gene TRBV27; 7 bases align to TRBD1. The CDR3 is made up of 15 amino acids. The germline gives CDR1 MNHEY, CDR2 SMNVEV (reference sequence). V gave up 5 bases and J gave up 0 bases; unmatched junction bases: 4. CDR3 DNA: TGTGCCAGCAGTCAGGACAGGCCCTCCTACAATGAGCAGTTCTTC. Amino acid sequence: CASSQDRPSYNEQFF.

This clonotype was counted between two and nine times. The V call is TRBV20-1, the J call TRBJ1-1, with 7 bases identical to TRBD1. Trimming cost V 6 bases and J 6 bases; bases outside gene matches: 10. CDR3 length: 13 amino acids. The V gene's germline CDR1 is DFQATT and CDR2 SNEGSKA (reference sequence). This CDR3 is CSAAGTATSEAFF. CDR3 DNA sequence: TGCAGTGCCGCCGGGACAGCGACGTCTGAAGCTTTCTTT.

J is TRBJ2-7 and V is TRBV7-6; 7 bases fit TRBD2. Germline CDR1 is SGHVS and CDR2 is FNYEAQ. The junction had 11 bases not matched to a gene; V was cut back by 8 bases and J by 7 bases. The CDR3 totals 13 residues. CDR3 region: CASSWGGGQEQYV. The CDR3 region has the DNA TGTGCCAGCTCCTGGGGGGGGGGTCAGGAGCAGTACGTC.

Remarks on this clonotype: Possible read error: a much larger clone is one base away. The chain recombines TRBV7-8 with TRBJ2-7, with D perhaps given as TRBD1 or TRBD2 (5 bases each). The V gene's germline CDR1 is SGHVS and CDR2 FQNEAQ. This CDR3 spans 12 amino acids. DNA of the CDR3: TGTACCAGCAGCTGGGGGAACTACGAGCAGTACTTC. Translated, it gives CTSSWGNYEQYF.

The V and J genes are TRBV5-5 and TRBJ2-2; the D call may be TRBD1 or TRBD2 (6 bases each). CDR3 length: 15 amino acids. Trimming stripped 4 bases from V and 4 bases from J, with 14 bases between. In germline, CDR1 is SGHKS, CDR2 YYEKEE (reference sequence). CDR3 in amino acids: CASSQQRGATGELFF. The CDR3 region has the DNA TGTGCCAGCAGCCAACAGAGGGGGGCCACCGGGGAGCTGTTTTTT.

The rearrangement links TRBV2 to TRBJ2-1; no reliable D call. The V end lost 8 bases, the J end lost 8 bases, and 10 bases lay between the germline ends. This CDR3 is 11 amino acids long. CDR1 and CDR2 (germline): SNHLY, FYNNEI. In nucleotides, the CDR3 is TGTGCCAGCTTAGACTGGGATGAGCAGTTCTTC. Translation gives CASLDWDEQFF. The full variable domain, with the rest looked up from reference TRBV2 and TRBJ2-1, is EPEVTQTPSHQVTQMGQEVILRCVPISNHLYFYWYRQILGQKVEFLVSFYNNEISEKSEIFDDQFSVERPDGSNFTLKIRSTKLEDSAMYFCASLDWDEQFFGPGTRLTVL.

This clonotype was counted between two and nine times. The chain couples TRBV28 to TRBJ1-1, with a tentative D call TRBD1 (5 bases). CDR3 length equals 14 residues. V gave up 10 bases and J gave up 0 bases, with 15 bases separating them. Germline CDR1 MDHEN, CDR2 SYDVKM. The CDR3 spells CATLLGEMNTEAFF. CDR3 in DNA: TGTGCCACCTTATTAGGGGAGATGAACACTGAAGCTTTCTTT.

In the case of this clonotype: A junction end diverges from the germline sequence, so it may reflect a read error. J is TRBJ2-5 and V is TRBV20-1, with 12 bases matching TRBD2. The germline CDR1 and CDR2 sequences are DFQATT and SNEGSKA (reference sequence). This CDR3 contains 19 residues. CDR3 residues: CSAREAGTSGSAFWETLYF. CDR3 sequence (DNA): TGCAGTGCTAGAGAGGCCGGGACTAGCGGGTCAGCTTTTTGGGAGACCCTGTACTTC.

This clonotype came up many times. The V and J genes are TRBV4-1 and TRBJ2-5; TRBD2 is a possible D gene (6 bases). V lost 1 base and J lost 1, with 10 bases in between. The CDR3 is made up of 15 amino acids. Germline V gene lookup returns CDR1 MGHRA and CDR2 YSYEKL. The CDR3 sequence is CASSQGPTSQETQYF. The DNA of the CDR3 is TGCGCCAGCAGCCAAGGCCCGACTAGCCAAGAGACCCAGTACTTC.

The V call is TRBV4-1, the J call TRBJ2-2; D not resolved. Germline CDR1 reads MGHRA; CDR2 reads YSYEKL. V lost 2 bases and J 4 bases, leaving 5 bases between the germline ends. The CDR3 loop spans 13 amino acids. The CDR3 nucleotides are TGCGCCAGCAGCCAAAGGGCCACCGGGGAGCTGTTTTTT. Residues: CASSQRATGELFF.

The chain has TRBV5-4 and TRBJ2-5; possibly TRBD2 for D (6 bases). This CDR3 spans 16 amino acids. The germline V gene has CDR1 SGHNT and CDR2 YYREEE (reference sequence). V lost 3 bases, J lost 1 base, and 16 bases lay in between. The CDR3 loop reads CASSSPGGDAQETQYF. The CDR3 nucleotides are TGTGCCAGCAGCTCCCCCGGGGGAGACGCCCAAGAGACCCAGTACTTC.

The genes are TRBV28 and TRBJ2-7; TRBD2 is a possible D gene (6 bases). CDR3 length: 13 amino acids. The germline V gene encodes CDR1 MDHEN and CDR2 SYDVKM. CDR3 nucleotides: TGTGCCACCGCGGGGCTCAACCCCTACAAGCAGTACGTC. Amino acid sequence: CATAGLNPYKQYV.

This clonotype turned up a few times. This chain joins TRBV7-9 and TRBJ2-1; 10 bases match TRBD1. This CDR3 is 17 amino acids long. Per the germline V gene, CDR1 is SEHNR and CDR2 is FQNEAQ (reference sequence). V dropped 8 bases and J dropped 0; count of bases not matched to a gene: 10. The DNA of the CDR3 is TGTGCCAGCCGGACAGGGGGGAGATGGGGCTCCTACAATGAGCAGTTCTTC. Protein sequence: CASRTGGRWGSYNEQFF.

At least ten counts were recorded for this clonotype. The chain recombines TRBV7-8 with TRBJ2-5; 8 nucleotides agree with TRBD1. CDR1 and CDR2 from the germline V gene are SGHVS and FQNEAQ. V shed 5 bases, J shed 3 bases, and the junction held 5 bases outside the gene matches. CDR3 length: 14 amino acids. The CDR3 spells CASSLPTGEETQYF. CDR3 in DNA: TGTGCCAGCAGCCTCCCGACAGGGGAAGAGACCCAGTACTTC.

The genes are TRBV5-4 and TRBJ2-7; D remains ambiguous. Germline lookup yields CDR1 SGHNT and CDR2 YYREEE (reference sequence). This CDR3 is built from 14 residues. Trimming left V 1 base short and J 1 base short, with 9 bases between. The CDR3 DNA reads as TGTGCCAGCAGCTTGTTCGACACTTCCTACGAGCAGTACTTC. This gives the protein CASSLFDTSYEQYF.

The genes are TRBV29-1 and TRBJ1-2; 8 nucleotides align to TRBD1. V was clipped by 0 bases and J by 1 base; unmatched bases: 10. Germline CDR1 SQVTM, CDR2 ANQGSEA. CDR3 size: 17 residues. As DNA, the CDR3 is TGCAGCGTTGAAGATAAAGCAGGGGGCGTACTTAACTATGGCTACACCTTC. Its translation: CSVEDKAGGVLNYGYTF.

The J gene is TRBJ2-7, the V gene TRBV28, with D unclear. CDR3 length: 12 residues. Trimming removed 5 bases at V and 5 bases at J, with 10 bases between. Germline CDR1 MDHEN, CDR2 SYDVKM. The CDR3 is CASSRLINEQYV. In DNA form, the CDR3 reads TGTGCCAGCAGTAGACTTATCAACGAGCAGTACGTC.

This clonotype was counted ten times or more. The chain carries TRBV7-2 and TRBJ2-1; D perhaps matches TRBD2 (5 bases). V lost 5 bases, J lost 7 bases, and 18 bases lay in between. Per germline, CDR1 SGHTA and CDR2 FQGNSA. This CDR3 spans 15 amino acids. The CDR3 bases are TGTGCCAGCAGCCAATTTCAGGAGGTACTAAATGAGCAGTTCTTC. It translates to CASSQFQEVLNEQFF.

This clonotype has ten or more counts. V is TRBV7-6 and J is TRBJ2-1; TRBD2 is a possible D gene (7 bases). Germline CDR1 is SGHVS and CDR2 is FNYEAQ. V lost 10 bases, J lost 7 bases, and 14 bases lay in between. The CDR3 consists of 12 residues. The CDR3 spells CATGEGLNEQFF. DNA of the CDR3: TGTGCCACAGGGGAGGGATTAAATGAGCAGTTCTTC.

This clonotype was seen only a few times. The chain carries TRBV14 and TRBJ2-3, with 7 nucleotides matching TRBD1. The CDR3 contains 14 residues. Germline V gene data show CDR1 as SGHDN and CDR2 as FVKESK. The junction had 9 bases not matched to a gene; V was cut back by 8 bases and J by 4 bases. This CDR3 is CASGSTGFADTQYF. In nucleotides, the CDR3 is TGTGCCAGCGGGTCGACAGGGTTTGCAGATACGCAGTATTTT.

The chain recombines TRBV6-5 with TRBJ1-6, with D perhaps matching TRBD1 (5 bases). The V gene lost 2 bases and the J gene lost 7 bases, with 18 bases spanning the gap. The CDR3 has 17 residues. Germline assignment: CDR1 MNHEY and CDR2 SVGAGI. The chain's CDR3 is CASSYTQGSIGNSPLHF. The CDR3, as DNA: TGTGCCAGCAGTTACACGCAGGGTAGTATTGGAAATTCACCCCTCCACTTT.

Notes on this clonotype: A read error may be the cause here, since a much bigger clone is one base away. V and J are TRBV7-6 and TRBJ2-2, with TRBD1 as a possible D gene (6 bases). Trimming stripped 5 bases from V and 4 bases from J, with 11 bases between. The length of the CDR3 is 14 residues. Germline values: CDR1 SGHVS, CDR2 FNYEAQ. CDR3 DNA sequence: TGTGCCAGCAGCCTAGGACAGACCACCGGGGAGCTGTTTTTT. It translates to CASSLGQTTGELFF.

Many counts were recorded for this clonotype. The V gene is TRBV7-6, the J gene TRBJ2-5; 9 nucleotides match TRBD2. Germline loops: CDR1 SGHVS, CDR2 FNYEAQ. CDR3 length: 15 amino acids. With V trimmed by 1 base and J by 1 base, 1 base remained unmatched. CDR3 coding DNA: TGTGCCAGCAGCTTAGGACTAGCGGTCCAAGAGACCCAGTACTTC. It codes for CASSLGLAVQETQYF.

This clonotype was seen many times. The chain uses TRBV28 and TRBJ2-7; no clear D. The germline V gene encodes CDR1 MDHEN and CDR2 SYDVKM. This CDR3 is built from 13 residues. Trimming shortened V by 5 bases and J by 3 bases, and 11 bases separated the two germline ends. Here the CDR3 DNA reads TGTGCCAGCAGTCCCCAGGCAGGCTACGAGCAGTACGTC. This encodes CASSPQAGYEQYV.